The text below deals with one TCR beta chain. This entry is derived from a study of blood T cell repertoires in COVID-19. About the study: Collection of acute and convalescent COVID-19 samples took place in the United States, Italy and Spain. Nucleic acid was either cDNA or gDNA, and it came from T cells, B-cell-depleted T cells, or PBMCs.

The data were produced by immunoSEQ multiplex PCR, yet TCRdb's version contains in-frame clones alone and is incomplete. The sample lists about 35,000 clones, over 70% occurring once. The germline V and J ends were trimmed by 2 bases and 4 bases, with 17 bases remaining between them. This CDR3 has 16 amino acids. Germline CDR1 and CDR2: MNHEY and SVGEGT. The sequence was collected from a man of 80 years or more with active COVID-19. The specimen sequenced was peripheral blood. The J gene is TRBJ2-5, the V gene TRBV6-2 or TRBV6-3; a possible D gene is TRBD2 (6 bases). CDR3 nucleotides: TGTGCCAGCAGTTACGGGGTGACTAGTATATCAGAGACCCAGTACTTC. This sequence encodes CASSYGVTSISETQYF.